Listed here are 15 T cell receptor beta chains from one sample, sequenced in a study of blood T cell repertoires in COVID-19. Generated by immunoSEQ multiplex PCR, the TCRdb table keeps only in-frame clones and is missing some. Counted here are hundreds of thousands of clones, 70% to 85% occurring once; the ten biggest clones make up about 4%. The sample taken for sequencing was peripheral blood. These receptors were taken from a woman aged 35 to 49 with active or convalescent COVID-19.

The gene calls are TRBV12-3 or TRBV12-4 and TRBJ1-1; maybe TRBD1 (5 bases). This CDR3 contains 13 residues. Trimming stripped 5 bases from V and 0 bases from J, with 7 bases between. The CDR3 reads CASSTDMNTEAFF. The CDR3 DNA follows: TGTGCCAGCAGTACGGACATGAACACTGAAGCTTTCTTT.

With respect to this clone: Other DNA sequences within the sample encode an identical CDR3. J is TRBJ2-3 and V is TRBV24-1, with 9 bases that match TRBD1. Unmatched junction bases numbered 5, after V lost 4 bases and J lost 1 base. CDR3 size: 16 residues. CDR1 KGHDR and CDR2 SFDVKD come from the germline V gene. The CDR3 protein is CATSDAGQGGTDTQYF. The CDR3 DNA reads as TGTGCCACCAGTGACGCGGGACAGGGTGGCACAGATACGCAGTATTTT.

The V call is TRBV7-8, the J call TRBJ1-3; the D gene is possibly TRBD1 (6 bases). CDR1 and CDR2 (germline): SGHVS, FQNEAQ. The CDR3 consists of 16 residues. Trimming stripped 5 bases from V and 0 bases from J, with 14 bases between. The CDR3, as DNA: TGTGCCAGCAGCCCGGACAGCCTTCTCTCTGGAAACACCATATATTTT. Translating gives CASSPDSLLSGNTIYF.

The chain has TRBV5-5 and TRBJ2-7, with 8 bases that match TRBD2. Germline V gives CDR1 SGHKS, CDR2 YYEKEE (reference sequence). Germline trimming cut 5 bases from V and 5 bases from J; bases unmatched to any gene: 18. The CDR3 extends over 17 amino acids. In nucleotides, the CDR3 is TGTGCCAGCAGGCCTCGAGGCCGGGGGGGACCGGAGCACGAGCAGTACGTC. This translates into CASRPRGRGGPEHEQYV.

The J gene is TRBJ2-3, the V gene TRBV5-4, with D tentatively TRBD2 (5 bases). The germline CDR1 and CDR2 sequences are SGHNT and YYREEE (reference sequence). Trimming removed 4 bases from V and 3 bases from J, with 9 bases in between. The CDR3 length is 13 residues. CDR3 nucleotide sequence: TGTGCCAGCAGCGGGGAGCGGACAGATACGCAGTATTTT. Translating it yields CASSGERTDTQYF.

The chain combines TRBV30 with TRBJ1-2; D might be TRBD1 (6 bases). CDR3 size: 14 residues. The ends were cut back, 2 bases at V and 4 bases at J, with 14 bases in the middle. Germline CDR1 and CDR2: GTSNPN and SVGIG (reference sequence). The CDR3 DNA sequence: TGTGCCTGGAGTCTTGATACCAGGGGCTATGGCTACACCTTC. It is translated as CAWSLDTRGYGYTF. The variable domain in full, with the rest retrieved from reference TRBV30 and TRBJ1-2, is SQTIHQWPATLVQPVGSPLSLECTVEGTSNPNLYWYRQAAGRGLQLLFYSVGIGQISSEVPQNLSASRPQDRQFILSSKKLLLSDSGFYLCAWSLDTRGYGYTFGSGTRLTVV.

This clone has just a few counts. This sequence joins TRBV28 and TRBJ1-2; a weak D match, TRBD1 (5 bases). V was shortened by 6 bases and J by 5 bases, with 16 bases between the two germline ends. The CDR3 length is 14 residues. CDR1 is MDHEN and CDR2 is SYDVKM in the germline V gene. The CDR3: CASRPPAGVYGYTF. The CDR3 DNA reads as TGTGCCAGCAGGCCTCCCGCGGGGGTATATGGCTACACCTTC.

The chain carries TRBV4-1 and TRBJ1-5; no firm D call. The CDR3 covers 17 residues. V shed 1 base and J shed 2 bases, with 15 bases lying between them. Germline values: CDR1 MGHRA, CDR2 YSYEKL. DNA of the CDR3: TGCGCCAGCAGCCAAGGAGGGAGCCTCCATGGCAATCAGCCCCAGCATTTT. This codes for CASSQGGSLHGNQPQHF.

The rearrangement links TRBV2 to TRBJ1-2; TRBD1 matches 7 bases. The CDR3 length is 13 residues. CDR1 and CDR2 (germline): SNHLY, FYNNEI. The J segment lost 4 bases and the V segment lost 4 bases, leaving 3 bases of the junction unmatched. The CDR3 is CASSGGTAYGYTF. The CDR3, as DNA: TGTGCCAGCAGTGGCGGGACAGCCTATGGCTACACCTTC.

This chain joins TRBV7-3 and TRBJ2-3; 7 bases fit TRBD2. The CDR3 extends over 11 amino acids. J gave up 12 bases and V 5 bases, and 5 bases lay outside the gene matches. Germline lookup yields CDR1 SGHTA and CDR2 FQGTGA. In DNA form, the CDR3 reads TGTGCCAGCAGCAGCGGGGCGTCCCAGTATTTT. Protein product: CASSSGASQYF.

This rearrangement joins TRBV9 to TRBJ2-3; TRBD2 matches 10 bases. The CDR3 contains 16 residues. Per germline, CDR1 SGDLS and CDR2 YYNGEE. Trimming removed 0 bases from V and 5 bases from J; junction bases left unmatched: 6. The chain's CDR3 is CASSVAAGGRGDTQYF. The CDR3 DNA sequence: TGTGCCAGCAGCGTAGCAGCGGGGGGGCGTGGAGATACGCAGTATTTT. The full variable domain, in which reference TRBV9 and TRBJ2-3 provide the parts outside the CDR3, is DSGVTQTPKHLITATGQRVTLRCSPRSGDLSVYWYQQSLDQGLQFLIQYYNGEERAKGNILERFSAQQFPDLHSELNLSSLELGDSALYFCASSVAAGGRGDTQYFGPGTRLTVL.

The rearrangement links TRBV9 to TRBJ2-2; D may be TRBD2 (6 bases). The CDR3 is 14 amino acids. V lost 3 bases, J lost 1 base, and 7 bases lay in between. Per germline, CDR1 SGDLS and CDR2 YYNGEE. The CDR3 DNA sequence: TGTGCCAGCAGCGGGGACTTGAACACCGGGGAGCTGTTTTTT. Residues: CASSGDLNTGELFF. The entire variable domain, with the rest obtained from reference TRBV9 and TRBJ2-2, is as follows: DSGVTQTPKHLITATGQRVTLRCSPRSGDLSVYWYQQSLDQGLQFLIQYYNGEERAKGNILERFSAQQFPDLHSELNLSSLELGDSALYFCASSGDLNTGELFFGEGSRLTVL.

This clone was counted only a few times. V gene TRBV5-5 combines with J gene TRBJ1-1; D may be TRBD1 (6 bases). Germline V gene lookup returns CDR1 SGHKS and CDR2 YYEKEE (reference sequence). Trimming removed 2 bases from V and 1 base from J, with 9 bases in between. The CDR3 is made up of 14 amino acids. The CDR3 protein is CASSFAGANTEAFF. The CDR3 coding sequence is TGTGCCAGCAGCTTCGCAGGGGCGAACACTGAAGCTTTCTTT.

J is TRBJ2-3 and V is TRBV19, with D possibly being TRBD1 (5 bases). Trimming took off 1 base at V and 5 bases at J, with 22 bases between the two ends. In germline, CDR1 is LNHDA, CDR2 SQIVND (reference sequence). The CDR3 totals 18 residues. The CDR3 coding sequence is TGTGCCAGTAGTATAGCTAATCAGGGAAGGCCGAGGAAAGATACGCAGTATTTT. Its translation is CASSIANQGRPRKDTQYF.

Here the CDR3 reads CASSFSPGGQPQHF. The CDR3, as DNA: TGTGCCAGCAGCTTCTCGCCCGGGGGGCAGCCCCAGCATTTT. The chain is built from TRBV5-6 and TRBJ1-5, with D maybe TRBD1 (5 bases). CDR3 length: 14 residues. Between the trimmed V and J ends, which lost 2 bases and 7 bases, there was a span of 13 bases. Germline CDR1 reads SGHDT; CDR2 reads YYEEEE.